The 12 T cell receptor beta chains below were found in one sample sequenced in a study of CD8+CD57+ T cells in acquired aplastic anemia. Profiles of TCR beta VDJ and CDR3 were generated from a genomic DNA template. From the reads, TCRdb called clonotypes with MiXCR, one entry per CDR3 protein. The sample lists 150,000 to 200,000 distinct CDR3 sequences; less than 50% were seen once. CD8+CD57+ cell expansion had been shown by flow cytometry in patients chosen for sequencing. Sample: sorted CD4+, CD8+, or CD8+CD57+ T cells (not recorded which) from PBMCs. These receptors all come from a human donor with aplastic anemia.

This clonotype was picked up many times. The chain is built from TRBV5-6 and TRBJ1-6; unclear D gene. Germline CDR1 is SGHDT and CDR2 is YYEEEE. V was trimmed by 4 bases and J by 6 bases, leaving 14 bases between them. This CDR3 spans 15 amino acids. CDR3 amino acids: CASSPRRSGNSPLHF. In DNA form, the CDR3 reads TGTGCCAGCAGCCCGCGGAGGAGCGGTAATTCACCCCTCCACTTT.

This clonotype was seen ten or more times. The chain joins TRBV20-1 to TRBJ1-1; TRBD1 agrees at 7 bases. Germline lookup yields CDR1 DFQATT and CDR2 SNEGSKA (reference sequence). J gave up 4 bases and V 6 bases, and 8 bases lay outside the gene matches. This CDR3 is 13 amino acids long. The CDR3: CSAFEDRATEAFF. CDR3 DNA sequence: TGCAGTGCATTCGAAGACAGGGCCACTGAAGCTTTCTTT.

The chain recombines TRBV19 with TRBJ1-2; D not certain. The ends were cut back, 7 bases at V and 7 bases at J, with 16 bases in the middle. The CDR3 is 13 amino acids. The germline V gene has CDR1 LNHDA and CDR2 SQIVND (reference sequence). CDR3 sequence: CASTQGEGSGYTF. CDR3 DNA sequence: TGTGCCAGTACCCAAGGAGAGGGAAGTGGCTACACCTTC.

This chain links TRBV4-1 with TRBJ1-2, with no clear D. Trimming stripped 0 bases from V and 9 bases from J, with 17 bases between. This CDR3 region has 15 residues. CDR1 and CDR2 (germline): MGHRA, YSYEKL. The CDR3 region is CASSQDGSRGYCYTF. CDR3 coding DNA: TGCGCCAGCAGCCAAGATGGGTCACGGGGATATTGCTACACCTTC.

With regard to this clonotype: A read error is possible here, since a much larger clone lies one base away. The rearrangement uses TRBV14 and TRBJ1-1; tentative D call: TRBD1 (6 bases). This CDR3 has 13 residues. Germline CDR1 and CDR2: SGHDN and FVKESK. V was clipped by 8 bases and J by 6 bases, with 16 bases between them. The CDR3 coding sequence is TGTGCCAGCGACCGGGACACCCTCGCTGAAGCTTTCTTT. Residues: CASDRDTLAEAFF. Full variable domain (rest looked up from reference TRBV14 and TRBJ1-1): EAGVTQFPSHSVIEKGQTVTLRCDPISGHDNLYWYRRVMGKEIKFLLHFVKESKQDESGMPNNRFLAERTGGTYSTLKVQPAELEDSGVYFCASDRDTLAEAFFGQGTRLTVV.

The table lists this clonotype with many counts. The gene calls are TRBV12-3 or TRBV12-4 and TRBJ2-5; D might be TRBD1 (6 bases). The V and J ends lost 4 bases and 3 bases respectively, with 9 bases between them. The CDR3 is made up of 13 amino acids. The CDR3 coding sequence is TGTGCCAGCAGTTATTGGACAGAAGAGACCCAGTACTTC. Protein: CASSYWTEETQYF.

V and J are TRBV20-1 and TRBJ1-3; D is undetermined. V gave up 0 bases and J gave up 0 bases, with 12 bases separating them. Germline V gene sequence: CDR1 DFQATT, CDR2 SNEGSKA (reference sequence). This CDR3 has 16 amino acids. The CDR3 is CSARDPDWTSGNTIYF. The DNA of the CDR3 is TGCAGTGCTAGAGACCCGGACTGGACCTCTGGAAACACCATATATTTT.

At least ten counts were recorded for this clonotype. The gene calls are TRBV5-5 and TRBJ2-1; 9 bases map to TRBD1. Trimming cost V 4 bases and J 6 bases; bases outside gene matches: 8. The CDR3 loop spans 15 amino acids. Germline V gene lookup returns CDR1 SGHKS and CDR2 YYEKEE (reference sequence). CDR3 nucleotide sequence: TGTGCCAGCAGCGGGACAGGGCTGGACGCCAATGAGCAGTTCTTC. Amino acids: CASSGTGLDANEQFF.

The chain couples TRBV2 to TRBJ1-4; D perhaps matches TRBD1 (6 bases). Germline assignment: CDR1 SNHLY and CDR2 FYNNEI. V lost 5 bases and J 4 bases, leaving 14 bases between the germline ends. The CDR3 is made up of 15 amino acids. The CDR3 here is CASSKLRGRNEKLFF. CDR3 DNA sequence: TGTGCCAGCAGTAAACTCAGGGGCCGTAATGAAAAACTGTTTTTT.

This clonotype was counted many times. This CDR3 is CASSPGPGQNSPLHF. CDR3 sequence (DNA): TGCGCCAGCAGCCCCGGGCCAGGCCAAAATTCACCCCTCCACTTT. The chain links TRBV5-1 to TRBJ1-6, with D unresolved. Trimming removed 4 bases at V and 7 bases at J, with 15 bases between. The length of the CDR3 is 15 residues. CDR1 is SGHRS, CDR2 YFSETQ, per germline.

The chain combines TRBV7-9 with TRBJ1-4; TRBD1 aligns across 9 bases. V was clipped by 3 bases and J by 5 bases; unmatched bases: 4. CDR3 length: 15 amino acids. CDR1 is SEHNR and CDR2 is FQNEAQ in the germline V gene (reference sequence). CDR3 nucleotide sequence: TGTGCCAGCAGCTTCGGACAGGGGAACAATGAAAAACTGTTTTTT. Its protein is CASSFGQGNNEKLFF.

The gene calls are TRBV20-1 and TRBJ2-3; 11 bases map to TRBD2. The CDR3 loop spans 13 amino acids. CDR1 and CDR2 (germline): DFQATT, SNEGSKA (reference sequence). The CDR3 sequence: CRALAGGTDTQYF. The CDR3 DNA is TGCAGAGCACTAGCGGGGGGCACAGATACGCAGTATTTT.